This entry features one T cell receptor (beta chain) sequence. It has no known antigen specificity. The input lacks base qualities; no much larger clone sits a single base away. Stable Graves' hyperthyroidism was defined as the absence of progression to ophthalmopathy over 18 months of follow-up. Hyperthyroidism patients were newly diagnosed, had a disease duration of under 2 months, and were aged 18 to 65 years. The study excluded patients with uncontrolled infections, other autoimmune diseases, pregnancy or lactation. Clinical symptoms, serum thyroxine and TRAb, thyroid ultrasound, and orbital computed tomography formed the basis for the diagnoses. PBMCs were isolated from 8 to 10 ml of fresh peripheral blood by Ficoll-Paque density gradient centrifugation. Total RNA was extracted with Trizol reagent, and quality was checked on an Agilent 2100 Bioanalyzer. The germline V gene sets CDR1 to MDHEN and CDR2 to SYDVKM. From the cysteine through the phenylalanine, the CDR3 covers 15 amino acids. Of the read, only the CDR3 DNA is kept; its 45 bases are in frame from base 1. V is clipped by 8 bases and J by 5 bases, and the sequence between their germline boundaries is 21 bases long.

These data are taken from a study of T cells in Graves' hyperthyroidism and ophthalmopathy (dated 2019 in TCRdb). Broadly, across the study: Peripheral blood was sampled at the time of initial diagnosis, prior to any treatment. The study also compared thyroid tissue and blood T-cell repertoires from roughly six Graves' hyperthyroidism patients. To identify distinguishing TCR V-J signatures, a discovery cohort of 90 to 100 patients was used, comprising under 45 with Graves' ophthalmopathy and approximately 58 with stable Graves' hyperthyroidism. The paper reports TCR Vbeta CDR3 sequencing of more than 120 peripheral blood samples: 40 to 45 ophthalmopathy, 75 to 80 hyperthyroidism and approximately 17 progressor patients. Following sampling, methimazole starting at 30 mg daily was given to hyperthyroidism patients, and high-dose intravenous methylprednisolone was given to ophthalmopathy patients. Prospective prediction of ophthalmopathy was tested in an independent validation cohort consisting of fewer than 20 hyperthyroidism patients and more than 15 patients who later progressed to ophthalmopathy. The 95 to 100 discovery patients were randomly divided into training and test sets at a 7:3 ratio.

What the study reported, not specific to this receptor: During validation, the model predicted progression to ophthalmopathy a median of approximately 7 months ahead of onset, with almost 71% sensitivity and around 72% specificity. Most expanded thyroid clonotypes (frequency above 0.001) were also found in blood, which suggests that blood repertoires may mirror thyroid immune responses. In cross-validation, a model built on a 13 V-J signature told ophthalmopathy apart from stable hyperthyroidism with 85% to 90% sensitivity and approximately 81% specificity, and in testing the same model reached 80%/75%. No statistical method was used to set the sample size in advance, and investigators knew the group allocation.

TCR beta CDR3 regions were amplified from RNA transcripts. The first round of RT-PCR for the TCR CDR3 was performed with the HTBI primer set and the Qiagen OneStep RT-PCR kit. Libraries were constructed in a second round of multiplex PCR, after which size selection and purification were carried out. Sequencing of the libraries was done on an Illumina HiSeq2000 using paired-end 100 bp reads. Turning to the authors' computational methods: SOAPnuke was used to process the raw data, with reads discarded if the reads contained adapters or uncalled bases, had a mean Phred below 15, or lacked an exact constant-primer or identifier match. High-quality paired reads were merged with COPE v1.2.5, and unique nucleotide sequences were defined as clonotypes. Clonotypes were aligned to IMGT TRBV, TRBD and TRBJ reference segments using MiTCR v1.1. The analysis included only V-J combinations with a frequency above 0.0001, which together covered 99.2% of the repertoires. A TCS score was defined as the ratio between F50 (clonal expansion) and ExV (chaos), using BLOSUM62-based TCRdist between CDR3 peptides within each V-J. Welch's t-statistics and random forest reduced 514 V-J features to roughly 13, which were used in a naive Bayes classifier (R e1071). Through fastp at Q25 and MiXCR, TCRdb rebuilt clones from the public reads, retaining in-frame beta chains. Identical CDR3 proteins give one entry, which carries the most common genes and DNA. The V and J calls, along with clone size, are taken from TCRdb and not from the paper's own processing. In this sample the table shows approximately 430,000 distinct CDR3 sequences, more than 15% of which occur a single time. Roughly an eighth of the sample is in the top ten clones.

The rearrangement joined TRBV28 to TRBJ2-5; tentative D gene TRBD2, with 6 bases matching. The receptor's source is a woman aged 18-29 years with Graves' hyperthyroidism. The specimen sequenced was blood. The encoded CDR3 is CASGTPGLRGETQYF. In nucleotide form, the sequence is TGTGCCAGCGGAACCCCGGGACTGAGGGGTGAGACCCAGTACTTC.